One and the same sample provided the 5 T cell receptor beta chains below, sequenced in a study of T cell responses to AZD1222 COVID-19 vaccine. Measured with immunoSEQ multiplex PCR; TCRdb has only the in-frame clones, and not every one. The sample has 25,000 to 35,000 clones, more than 85% seen once. Here the sequenced sample was peripheral blood, taken on day 0 of AZD1222 vaccination. These receptors were obtained from an adult in good health.

The chain couples TRBV5-1 to TRBJ1-1, with 8 bases lining up with TRBD1. The V gene's germline CDR1 is SGHRS and CDR2 YFSETQ. There are 12 residues in the CDR3. V lost 3 bases to trimming and J lost 8 bases; unmatched junction nucleotides: 3. Written as DNA, the CDR3 is TGCGCCAGCAGCTCCGGACAGGGCGAAGCTTTCTTT. This gives the protein CASSSGQGEAFF.

This chain uses TRBV9 with TRBJ2-3, with TRBD2 matching 9 bases. The CDR3 runs 17 residues. In germline, CDR1 is SGDLS, CDR2 YYNGEE. Trimming took 0 bases from V and 2 from J; bases not matched to a gene: 7. The CDR3 bases are TGTGCCAGCAGCGTAGCTTTAACTAGCGGGTACACAGATACGCAGTATTTT. Translating gives CASSVALTSGYTDTQYF. Full variable domain (rest looked up from reference TRBV9 and TRBJ2-3): DSGVTQTPKHLITATGQRVTLRCSPRSGDLSVYWYQQSLDQGLQFLIQYYNGEERAKGNILERFSAQQFPDLHSELNLSSLELGDSALYFCASSVALTSGYTDTQYFGPGTRLTVL.

V and J are TRBV21-1 and TRBJ1-5. TRBV21-1 is assigned pseudogene status. This CDR3 contains 15 residues. The CDR3 here is CASLLGLYSNQPQHF. CDR3 nucleotides: TGTGCCAGTCTTCTAGGGCTGTATAGCAATCAGCCCCAGCATTTT.

The gene calls are TRBV10-3 and TRBJ2-7, with 8 bases aligning to TRBD1. This CDR3 has 14 residues. Germline V lookup: CDR1 ENHRY, CDR2 SYGVKD. With 2 bases clipped from V and 4 bases from J, the junction kept 4 bases outside the gene matches. For the CDR3, the DNA is TGTGCCATCAGTGAGCCGGACAGGGCGTACGAGCAGTACTTC. Translating it yields CAISEPDRAYEQYF.

This chain joins TRBV19 and TRBJ2-1; no clear D. Germline V lookup: CDR1 LNHDA, CDR2 SQIVND (reference sequence). This CDR3 has 12 residues. V shed 2 bases and J shed 7 bases, with 6 bases lying between them. The CDR3 sequence is CASSIMGNEQFF. CDR3 nucleotides: TGTGCCAGTAGTATAATGGGGAATGAGCAGTTCTTC.